The 11 T cell receptor beta chains below come from one sample, sequenced in a study of response to subunit inactivated influenza vaccine (dated by TCRdb to 2016 to 2018). The protocol used for the library was RT-PCR. The run used an Illumina HiSeq 2500. TCRdb trimmed public reads at Q25 via fastp, called clones via MiXCR and kept in-frame beta chains. Rows are unified per CDR3 protein, each entry keeping the most common DNA and genes. The table for this sample lists almost 600,000 distinct CDR3 sequences; around 15% of them were counted only once. Of the sample, 11% falls within the top ten clones. This material consisted of PBMCs from blood, taken 11 to 12 days after vaccination. The receptors originated from a man in his fifties who received an inactivated influenza vaccine. Donor details come from another sample of the same person, matched by shared clones.

This clonotype was counted only a few times. The rearrangement uses TRBV4-3 and TRBJ2-1, with 8 bases fitting TRBD2. Germline lookup yields CDR1 LGHNA and CDR2 YSLEER. The CDR3 runs to 15 residues. V lost 1 base to trimming and J lost 6 bases; unmatched junction nucleotides: 5. The CDR3 region has the DNA TGCGCCAGCAGCCAAGGTCCGGCGGGGGGCAATGAGCAGTTCTTC. This codes for CASSQGPAGGNEQFF.

This clonotype was recorded a few times. The chain carries TRBV20-1 and TRBJ2-1; 7 positions match TRBD1. With V trimmed by 3 bases and J by 0 bases, 8 bases remained unmatched. The germline V gene encodes CDR1 DFQATT and CDR2 SNEGSKA (reference sequence). The length of the CDR3 is 16 residues. CDR3 protein: CSASISRGRSYNEQFF. In DNA form, the CDR3 reads TGCAGTGCTAGTATTTCTAGGGGGCGCTCCTACAATGAGCAGTTCTTC.

The rearrangement uses TRBV9 and TRBJ2-5; 9 bases agree with TRBD2. This CDR3 comprises 15 residues. CDR1 SGDLS and CDR2 YYNGEE come from the germline V gene. The V segment lost 0 bases and the J segment 4 bases; nucleotides outside the gene matches: 4. DNA of the CDR3: TGTGCCAGCAGCGTAGGTGGAGCGGGAGGAGAGACCCAGTACTTC. Amino acids: CASSVGGAGGETQYF.

The chain joins TRBV11-2 to TRBJ2-5, with D unclear. The CDR3 runs 13 residues. V lost 3 bases and J lost 0, with 5 bases in between. The germline V gene encodes CDR1 SGHAT and CDR2 FQNNGV. The CDR3 sequence: CASSLDHQETQYF. The CDR3 DNA reads as TGTGCCAGCAGCTTGGACCACCAAGAGACCCAGTACTTC.

V is TRBV5-1 and J is TRBJ2-5; D is possibly TRBD1 or TRBD2 (5 bases each). The CDR3 runs to 15 residues. The V end was cut by 4 bases, the J end by 2 bases, with 15 bases between. The germline V gene has CDR1 SGHRS and CDR2 YFSETQ. Here the CDR3 reads CASSPIPGPQETQYF. CDR3 sequence (DNA): TGCGCCAGCAGCCCAATACCGGGACCACAAGAGACCCAGTACTTC.

This clonotype has just a few counts. This CDR3 is CASSLNRVRGELFF. The CDR3, as DNA: TGTGCCAGCAGTTTAAACAGGGTTCGGGGGGAGCTGTTTTTT. The V and J genes are TRBV28 and TRBJ2-2; D perhaps matches TRBD1 (6 bases). Germline V gives CDR1 MDHEN, CDR2 SYDVKM. The CDR3 spans 14 residues. V was shortened by 2 bases and J by 8 bases, with 12 bases between the two germline ends.

Many counts were recorded for this clonotype. The chain has TRBV25-1 and TRBJ2-2; no reliable D call. The CDR3 is 14 residues long. The germline gives CDR1 MGHDK, CDR2 SYGVNS. V was clipped by 8 bases and J by 0 bases, with 10 bases between them. CDR3 in DNA: TGTGCCAGCTCTTGGACGGCGAACACCGGGGAGCTGTTTTTT. Translation gives CASSWTANTGELFF.

The chain is built from TRBV3-1 and TRBJ2-1; 7 bases agree with TRBD2. The V gene's germline CDR1 is LGHDT and CDR2 YNNKEL (reference sequence). The CDR3 contains 15 residues. V trimming: 6 bases; J trimming: 3 bases; junction bases outside the gene matches: 8. CDR3 sequence reads: CASSLTWTSYNEQFF. CDR3 nucleotides: TGTGCCAGCAGTCTGACTTGGACTAGCTACAATGAGCAGTTCTTC.

The chain uses TRBV11-2 and TRBJ2-7; the D is unclear. In germline, CDR1 is SGHAT, CDR2 FQNNGV. V lost 1 base, J lost 0 bases, and 13 bases lay in between. This CDR3 has 16 residues. The CDR3 is CASSLVGSPNSYEQYF. CDR3 in DNA: TGTGCCAGCAGCTTAGTTGGTAGCCCAAACTCCTACGAGCAGTACTTC.

The rearrangement uses TRBV7-2 and TRBJ1-4, with TRBD1 as a possible D gene (6 bases). Trimming took off 5 bases at V and 7 bases at J, with 17 bases between the two ends. This CDR3 is 15 amino acids long. Per the germline V gene, CDR1 is SGHTA and CDR2 is FQGNSA. CDR3 DNA: TGTGCCAGCAGCCCAGGGGAGGTACGCGGTGAAAAACTGTTTTTT. Protein: CASSPGEVRGEKLFF.

This clonotype came up a few times. V is TRBV4-2 and J is TRBJ1-5; a possible D gene is TRBD1 (5 bases). In germline, CDR1 is LGHNA, CDR2 YNFKEQ. V gave up 0 bases and J gave up 4 bases, with 13 bases separating them. There are 16 residues in the CDR3. CDR3 amino acids: CASSQDLGGKNQPQHF. CDR3 DNA sequence: TGTGCCAGCAGCCAAGATCTGGGGGGGAAAAATCAGCCCCAGCATTTT.